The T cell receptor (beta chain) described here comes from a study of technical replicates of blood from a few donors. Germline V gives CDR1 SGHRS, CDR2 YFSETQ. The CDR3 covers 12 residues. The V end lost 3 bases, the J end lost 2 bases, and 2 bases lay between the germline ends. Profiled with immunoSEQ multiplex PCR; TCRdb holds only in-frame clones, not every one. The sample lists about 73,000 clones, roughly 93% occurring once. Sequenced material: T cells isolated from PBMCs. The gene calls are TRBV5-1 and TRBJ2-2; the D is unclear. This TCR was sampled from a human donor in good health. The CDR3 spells CASSSNTGELFF. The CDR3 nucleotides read TGCGCCAGCAGCTCAAACACCGGGGAGCTGTTTTTT. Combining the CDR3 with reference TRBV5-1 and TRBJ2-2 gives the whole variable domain KAGVTQTPRYLIKTRGQQVTLSCSPISGHRSVSWYQQTPGQGLQFLFEYFSETQRNKGNFPGRFSGRQFSNSRSEMNVSTLELGDSALYLCASSSNTGELFFGEGSRLTVL.